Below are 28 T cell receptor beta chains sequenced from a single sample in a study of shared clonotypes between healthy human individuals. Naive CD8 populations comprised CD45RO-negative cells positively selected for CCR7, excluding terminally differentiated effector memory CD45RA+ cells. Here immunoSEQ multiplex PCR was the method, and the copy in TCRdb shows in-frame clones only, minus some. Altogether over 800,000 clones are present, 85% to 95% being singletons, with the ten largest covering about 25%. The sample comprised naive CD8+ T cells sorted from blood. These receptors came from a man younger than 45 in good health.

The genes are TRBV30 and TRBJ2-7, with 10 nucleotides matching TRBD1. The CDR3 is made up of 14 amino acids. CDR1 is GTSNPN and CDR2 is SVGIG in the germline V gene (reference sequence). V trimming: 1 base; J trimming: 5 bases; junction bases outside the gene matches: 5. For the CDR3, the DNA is TGTGCCTGGAGTGCCGGGACAGGGGAGAACGAGCAGTACTTC. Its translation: CAWSAGTGENEQYF. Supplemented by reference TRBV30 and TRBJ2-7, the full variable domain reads SQTIHQWPATLVQPVGSPLSLECTVEGTSNPNLYWYRQAAGRGLQLLFYSVGIGQISSEVPQNLSASRPQDRQFILSSKKLLLSDSGFYLCAWSAGTGENEQYFGPGTRLTVT.

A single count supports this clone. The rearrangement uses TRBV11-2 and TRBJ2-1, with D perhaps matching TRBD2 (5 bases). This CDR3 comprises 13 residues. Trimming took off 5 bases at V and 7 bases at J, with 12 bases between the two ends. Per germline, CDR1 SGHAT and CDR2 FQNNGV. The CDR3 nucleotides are TGTGCCAGCAGCCTAAGCCAGCGGAATGAGCAGTTCTTC. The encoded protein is CASSLSQRNEQFF.

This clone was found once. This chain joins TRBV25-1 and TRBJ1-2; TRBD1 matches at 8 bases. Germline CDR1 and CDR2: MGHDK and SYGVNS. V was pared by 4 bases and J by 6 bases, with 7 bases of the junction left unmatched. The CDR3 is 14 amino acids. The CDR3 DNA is TGTGCCAGCAGTGTTTCAGGGGGCGGGAATGGCTACACCTTC. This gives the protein CASSVSGGGNGYTF.

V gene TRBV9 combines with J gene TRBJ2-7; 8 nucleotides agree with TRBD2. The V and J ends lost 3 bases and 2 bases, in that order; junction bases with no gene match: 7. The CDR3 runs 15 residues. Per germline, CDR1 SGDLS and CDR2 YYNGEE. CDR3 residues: CASSDRRGDTYEQYF. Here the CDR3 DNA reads TGTGCCAGCAGCGACCGGCGGGGGGATACCTACGAGCAGTACTTC. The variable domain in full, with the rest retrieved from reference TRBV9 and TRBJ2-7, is DSGVTQTPKHLITATGQRVTLRCSPRSGDLSVYWYQQSLDQGLQFLIQYYNGEERAKGNILERFSAQQFPDLHSELNLSSLELGDSALYFCASSDRRGDTYEQYFGPGTRLTVT.

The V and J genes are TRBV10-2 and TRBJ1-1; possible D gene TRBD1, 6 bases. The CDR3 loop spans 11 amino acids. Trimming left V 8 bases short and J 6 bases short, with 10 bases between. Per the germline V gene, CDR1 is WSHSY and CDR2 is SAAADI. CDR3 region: CASWEGAEAFF. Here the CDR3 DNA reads TGCGCCAGCTGGGAGGGGGCTGAAGCTTTCTTT.

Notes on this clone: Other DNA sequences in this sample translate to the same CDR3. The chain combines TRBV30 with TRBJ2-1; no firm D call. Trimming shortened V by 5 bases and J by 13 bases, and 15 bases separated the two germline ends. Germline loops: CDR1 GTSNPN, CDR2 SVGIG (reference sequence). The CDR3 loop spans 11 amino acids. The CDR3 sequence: CAWATVSEQFF. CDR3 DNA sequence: TGTGCCTGGGCGACCGTGAGTGAACAGTTCTTC.

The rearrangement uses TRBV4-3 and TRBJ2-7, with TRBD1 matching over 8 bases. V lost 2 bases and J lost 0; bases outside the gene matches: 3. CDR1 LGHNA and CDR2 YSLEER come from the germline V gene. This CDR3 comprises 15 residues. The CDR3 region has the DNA TGCGCCAGCAGCCAAAGGACAGGGAGCTCCTACGAGCAGTACTTC. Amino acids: CASSQRTGSSYEQYF.

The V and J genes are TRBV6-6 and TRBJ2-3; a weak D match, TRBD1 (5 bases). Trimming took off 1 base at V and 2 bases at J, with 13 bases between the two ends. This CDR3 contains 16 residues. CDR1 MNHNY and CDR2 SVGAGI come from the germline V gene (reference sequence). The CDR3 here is CASSYWADKYTDTQYF. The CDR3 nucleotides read TGTGCCAGCAGTTACTGGGCGGACAAGTACACAGATACGCAGTATTTT.

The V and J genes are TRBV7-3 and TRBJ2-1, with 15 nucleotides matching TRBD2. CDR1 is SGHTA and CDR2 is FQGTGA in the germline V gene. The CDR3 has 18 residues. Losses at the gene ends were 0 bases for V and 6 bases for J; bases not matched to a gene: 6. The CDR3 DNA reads TGTGCCAGCAGCTTAACAGGACTAGCGGGAGGGCCTGTCAATGAGCAGTTCTTC. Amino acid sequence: CASSLTGLAGGPVNEQFF.

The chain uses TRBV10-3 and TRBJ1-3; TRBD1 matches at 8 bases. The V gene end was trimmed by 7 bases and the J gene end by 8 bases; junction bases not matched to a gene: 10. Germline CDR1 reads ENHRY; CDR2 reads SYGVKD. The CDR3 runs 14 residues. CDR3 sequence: CAIMGQAPWDTIYF. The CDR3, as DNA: TGTGCCATCATGGGACAGGCCCCTTGGGACACCATATATTTT.

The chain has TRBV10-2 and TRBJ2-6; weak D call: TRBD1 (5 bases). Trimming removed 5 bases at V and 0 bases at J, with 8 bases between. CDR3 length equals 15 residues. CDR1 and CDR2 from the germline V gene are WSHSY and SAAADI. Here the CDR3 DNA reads TGCGCCAGCAGTCCCGACAGCTCTGGGGCCAACGTCCTGACTTTC. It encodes CASSPDSSGANVLTF.

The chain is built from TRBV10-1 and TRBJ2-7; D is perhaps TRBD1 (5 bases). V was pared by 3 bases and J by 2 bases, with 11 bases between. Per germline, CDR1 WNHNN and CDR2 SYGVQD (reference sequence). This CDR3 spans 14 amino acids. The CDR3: CASSDVQGAYEQYF. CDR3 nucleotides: TGCGCCAGCAGTGATGTGCAGGGTGCCTACGAGCAGTACTTC.

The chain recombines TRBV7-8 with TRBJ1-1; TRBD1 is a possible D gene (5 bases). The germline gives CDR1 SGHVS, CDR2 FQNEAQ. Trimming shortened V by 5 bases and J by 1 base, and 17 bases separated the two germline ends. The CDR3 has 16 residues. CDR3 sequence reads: CASSPKSLGQNTEAFF. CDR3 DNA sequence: TGTGCCAGCAGCCCTAAAAGCCTTGGACAGAACACTGAAGCTTTCTTT.

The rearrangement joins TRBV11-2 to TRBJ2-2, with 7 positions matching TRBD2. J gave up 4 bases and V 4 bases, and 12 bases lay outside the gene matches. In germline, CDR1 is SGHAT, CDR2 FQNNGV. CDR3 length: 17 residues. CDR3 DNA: TGTGCCAGCAGCTGGGGGGGATCACTAGCGCTCACCGGGGAGCTGTTTTTT. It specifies CASSWGGSLALTGELFF.

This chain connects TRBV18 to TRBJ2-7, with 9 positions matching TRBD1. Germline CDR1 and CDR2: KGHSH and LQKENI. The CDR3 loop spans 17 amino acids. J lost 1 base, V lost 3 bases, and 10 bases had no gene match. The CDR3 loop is CASSPTEGTGISYEQYF. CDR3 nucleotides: TGTGCCAGCTCACCTACAGAAGGGACAGGGATTTCCTACGAGCAGTACTTC.

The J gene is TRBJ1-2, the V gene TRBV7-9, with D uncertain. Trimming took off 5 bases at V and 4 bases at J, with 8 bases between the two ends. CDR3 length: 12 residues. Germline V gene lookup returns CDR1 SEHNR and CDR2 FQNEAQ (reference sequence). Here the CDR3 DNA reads TGTGCCAGCAGCCCGGGAGTCTATGGCTACACCTTC. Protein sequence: CASSPGVYGYTF.

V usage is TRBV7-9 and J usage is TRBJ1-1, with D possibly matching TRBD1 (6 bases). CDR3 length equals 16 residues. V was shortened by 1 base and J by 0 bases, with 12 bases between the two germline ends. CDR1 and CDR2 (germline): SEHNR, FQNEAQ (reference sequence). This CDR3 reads CASSLEGQGMNTEAFF. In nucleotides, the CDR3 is TGTGCCAGCAGCTTAGAGGGTCAGGGGATGAACACTGAAGCTTTCTTT.

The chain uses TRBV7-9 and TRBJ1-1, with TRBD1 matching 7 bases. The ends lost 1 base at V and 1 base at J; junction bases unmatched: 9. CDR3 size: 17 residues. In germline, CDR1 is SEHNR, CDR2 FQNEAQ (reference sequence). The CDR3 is CASSLGTGETPNTEAFF. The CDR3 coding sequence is TGTGCCAGCAGCTTAGGGACAGGTGAGACACCGAACACTGAAGCTTTCTTT.

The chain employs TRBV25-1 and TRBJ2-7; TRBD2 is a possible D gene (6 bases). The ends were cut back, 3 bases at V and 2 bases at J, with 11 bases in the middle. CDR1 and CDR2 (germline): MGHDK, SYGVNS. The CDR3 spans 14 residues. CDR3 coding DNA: TGTGCCAGCAGTGATGGGACTTCTCCCTACGAGCAGTACTTC. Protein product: CASSDGTSPYEQYF.

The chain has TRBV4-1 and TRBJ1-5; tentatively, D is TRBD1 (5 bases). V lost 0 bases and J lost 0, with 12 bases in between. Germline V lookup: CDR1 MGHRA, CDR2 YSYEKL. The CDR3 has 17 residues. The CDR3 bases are TGCGCCAGCAGCCAAGAGGACACTCAGTATAGCAATCAGCCCCAGCATTTT. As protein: CASSQEDTQYSNQPQHF.

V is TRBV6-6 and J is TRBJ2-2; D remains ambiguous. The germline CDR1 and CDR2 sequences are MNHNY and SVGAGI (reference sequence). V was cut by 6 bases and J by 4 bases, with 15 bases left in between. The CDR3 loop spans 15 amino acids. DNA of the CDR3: TGTGCCAGCAGCCAGACTCCTCCGGGCACCGGGGAGCTGTTTTTT. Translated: CASSQTPPGTGELFF.

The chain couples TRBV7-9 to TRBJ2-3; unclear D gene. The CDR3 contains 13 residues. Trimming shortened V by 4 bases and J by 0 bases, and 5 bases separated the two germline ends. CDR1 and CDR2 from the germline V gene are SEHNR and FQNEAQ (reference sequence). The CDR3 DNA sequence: TGTGCCAGCAGCTCTGTTAGCACAGATACGCAGTATTTT. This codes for CASSSVSTDTQYF.

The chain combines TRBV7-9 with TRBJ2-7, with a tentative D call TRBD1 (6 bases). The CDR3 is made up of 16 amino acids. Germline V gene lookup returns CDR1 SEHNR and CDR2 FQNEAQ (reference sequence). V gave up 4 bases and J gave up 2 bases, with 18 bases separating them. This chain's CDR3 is CASSSNMGQTTYEQYF. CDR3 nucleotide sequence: TGTGCCAGCAGCTCTAATATGGGACAAACCACCTACGAGCAGTACTTC. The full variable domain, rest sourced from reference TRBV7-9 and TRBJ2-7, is DTGVSQNPRHKITKRGQNVTFRCDPISEHNRLYWYRQTLGQGPEFLTYFQNEAQLEKSRLLSDRFSAERPKGSFSTLEIQRTEQGDSAMYLCASSSNMGQTTYEQYFGPGTRLTVT.

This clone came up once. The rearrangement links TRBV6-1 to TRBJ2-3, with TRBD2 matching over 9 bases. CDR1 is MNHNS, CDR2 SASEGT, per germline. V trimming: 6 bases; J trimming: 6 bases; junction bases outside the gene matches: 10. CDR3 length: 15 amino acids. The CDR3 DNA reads TGTGCCAGCAGCGATAGCGGGAGAGATTGGGATACGCAGTATTTT. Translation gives CASSDSGRDWDTQYF.

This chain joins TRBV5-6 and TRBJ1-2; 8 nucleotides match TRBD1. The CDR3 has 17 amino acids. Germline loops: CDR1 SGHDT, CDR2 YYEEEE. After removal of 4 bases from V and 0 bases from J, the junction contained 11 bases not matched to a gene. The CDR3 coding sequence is TGTGCCAGCAGCACCGGACAGGGATTCATAGCTAACTATGGCTACACCTTC. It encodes CASSTGQGFIANYGYTF.

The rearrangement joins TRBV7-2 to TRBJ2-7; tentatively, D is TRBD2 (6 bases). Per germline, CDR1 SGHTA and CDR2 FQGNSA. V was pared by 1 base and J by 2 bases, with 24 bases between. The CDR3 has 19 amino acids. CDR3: CASSLGTPSGPTGAYEQYF. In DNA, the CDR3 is TGTGCCAGCAGCTTAGGAACCCCCAGCGGACCAACGGGGGCCTACGAGCAGTACTTC. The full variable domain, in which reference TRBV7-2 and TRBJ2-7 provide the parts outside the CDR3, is GAGVSQSPSNKVTEKGKDVELRCDPISGHTALYWYRQSLGQGLEFLIYFQGNSAPDKSGLPSDRFSAERTGGSVSTLTIQRTQQEDSAVYLCASSLGTPSGPTGAYEQYFGPGTRLTVT.

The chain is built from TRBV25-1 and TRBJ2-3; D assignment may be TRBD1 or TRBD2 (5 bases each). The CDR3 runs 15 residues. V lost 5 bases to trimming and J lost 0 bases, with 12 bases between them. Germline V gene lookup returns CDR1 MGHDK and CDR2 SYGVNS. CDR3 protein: CASSSGQLSTDTQYF. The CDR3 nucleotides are TGTGCCAGCAGTTCGGGGCAGCTTAGCACAGATACGCAGTATTTT.

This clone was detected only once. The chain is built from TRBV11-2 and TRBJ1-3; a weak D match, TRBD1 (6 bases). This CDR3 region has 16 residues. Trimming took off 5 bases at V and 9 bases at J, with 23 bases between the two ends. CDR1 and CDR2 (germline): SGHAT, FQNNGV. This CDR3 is CASSPRGDMGGCTIYF. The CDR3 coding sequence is TGTGCCAGCAGCCCGAGAGGGGACATGGGTGGGTGCACCATATATTTT. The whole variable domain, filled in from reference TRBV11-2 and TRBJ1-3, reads EAGVAQSPRYKIIEKRQSVAFWCNPISGHATLYWYQQILGQGPKLLIQFQNNGVVDDSQLPKDRFSAERLKGVDSTLKIQPAKLEDSAVYLCASSPRGDMGGCTIYFGEGSWLTVV.